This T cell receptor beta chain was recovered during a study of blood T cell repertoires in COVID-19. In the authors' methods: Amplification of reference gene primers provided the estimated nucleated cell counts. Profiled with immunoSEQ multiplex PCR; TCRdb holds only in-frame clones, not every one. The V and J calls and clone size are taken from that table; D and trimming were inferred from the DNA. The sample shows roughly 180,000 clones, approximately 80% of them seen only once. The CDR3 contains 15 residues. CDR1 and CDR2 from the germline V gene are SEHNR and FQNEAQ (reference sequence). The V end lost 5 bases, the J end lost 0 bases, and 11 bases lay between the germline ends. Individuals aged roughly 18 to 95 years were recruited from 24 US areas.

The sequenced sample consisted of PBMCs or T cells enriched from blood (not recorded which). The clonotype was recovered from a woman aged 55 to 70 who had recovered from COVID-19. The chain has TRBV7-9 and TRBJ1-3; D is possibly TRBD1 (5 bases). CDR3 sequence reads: CASSPPGVSGNTIYF. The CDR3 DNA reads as TGTGCCAGCAGCCCCCCGGGGGTCTCTGGAAACACCATATATTTT.